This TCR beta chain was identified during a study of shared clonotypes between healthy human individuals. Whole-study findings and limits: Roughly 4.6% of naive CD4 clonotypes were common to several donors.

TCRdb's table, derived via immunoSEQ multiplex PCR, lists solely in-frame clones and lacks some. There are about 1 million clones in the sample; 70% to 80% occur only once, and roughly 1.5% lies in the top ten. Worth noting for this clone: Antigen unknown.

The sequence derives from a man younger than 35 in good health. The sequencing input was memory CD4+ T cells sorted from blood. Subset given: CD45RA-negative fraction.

The CDR3 region has the DNA TGTGCCAGTGGGGGAGGGATTGAGGCCGGGGAGCTGTTTTTT. Its translation: CASGGGIEAGELFF. The chain joins TRBV6-5 to TRBJ2-2, with 7 bases identical to TRBD2. The CDR3 is 14 residues long. CDR1 MNHEY and CDR2 SVGAGI come from the germline V gene. V dropped 9 bases and J dropped 6; count of bases not matched to a gene: 10.